This is a list of T cell receptor beta chains from one sample in a study of PD-1 blockade in classical Hodgkin lymphoma. Repertoires were generated with immunoSEQ multiplex PCR, while TCRdb's copy carries only in-frame clones and drops some. Altogether approximately 79,000 clones are present, nearly 95% being singletons, with the ten largest covering about 2.6%. The sequencing here drew on peripheral blood mononuclear cells (PBMCs), taken before the second cycle of nivolumab. The receptors here all came from a human donor with classical Hodgkin lymphoma. CDR3s include the opening cysteine and the closing phenylalanine or tryptophan. Each record gives: D gene, clone size, J gene, V gene, CDR3 DNA, CDR3 protein. The D gene is left open where the match is weak. Some rows have no size entry. The others give once, few or many, or a class for an expanded clone.

. . TRBJ2-7 TRBV27 TGTGCCAGCAGTTTGGCGCAGGGGGGCTACGAGCAGTACTTC CASSLAQGGYEQYF
. . TRBJ2-2 TRBV10-1 TGCGCCAGCAGGGGGGCGAACACCGGGGAGCTGTTTTTT CASRGANTGELFF
TRBD2 . TRBJ2-7 TRBV5-1 TGCGCCAGCAGCTCAACACTAGCGGGAGCGGGGGAGCAGTACTTC CASSSTLAGAGEQYF
. . TRBJ2-7 TRBV7-3 TGTGCCAGCAGCCGGGACCCCCGAAGCTCCTACGAGCAGTACTTC CASSRDPRSSYEQYF
. . TRBJ1-4 TRBV7-9 TGTGCCAGCAGGGGTAATGAAAAACTGTTTTTT CASRGNEKLFF
TRBD2 once TRBJ2-7 TRBV28 TGTGCCAGCGCGACTAGCGGGACCCGGCTGTACTTC CASATSGTRLYF
. . TRBJ2-3 TRBV9 TGTGCCAGCAGTTACTCTAGCACAGATACGCAGTATTTT CASSYSSTDTQYF
. . TRBJ1-4 TRBV28 TGTGCCAGCAGTGAACTATCGGGTAATGAAAAACTGTTTTTT CASSELSGNEKLFF
TRBD2 . TRBJ2-1 TRBV27 TGTGCCAGCAGTTCGACTAGCGGTAGCCTGGGCAATGAGCAGTTCTTC CASSSTSGSLGNEQFF
TRBD1 . TRBJ2-5 TRBV6-5 TGTGCCAGCAGCCGCCGGGACAGGGGACAAGAGACCCAGTACTTC CASSRRDRGQETQYF
. . TRBJ1-4 TRBV9 TGTGCCAGCAGCCTCCAAGATTCATGGGAAAAACTGTTTTTT CASSLQDSWEKLFF
TRBD1 . TRBJ2-3 TRBV27 TGTGCCAGCGGACGACAGGGGGCGCAAGATACGCAGTATTTT CASGRQGAQDTQYF
. . TRBJ1-2 TRBV5-1 TGCGCCAGCAGCTTGGCCGGGCAGGGCCATGGCTACACCTTC CASSLAGQGHGYTF
TRBD1 . TRBJ1-5 TRBV28 TGTGCCAGCAGTTTGTATCCGGAGGACAGGGGAGCCCAGCATTTT CASSLYPEDRGAQHF
TRBD2 . TRBJ2-7 TRBV30 TGTGCCTGGAGTGTAGGGACTAGCGGGAGTGAGCAGTACTTC CAWSVGTSGSEQYF
TRBD1 . TRBJ2-5 TRBV28 TGTGCCAGCAGTGGTCGTGGACAGGGGGTTGCCCCTAGGCGCGAGACCCAGTACTTC CASSGRGQGVAPRRETQYF
. once TRBJ2-1 TRBV27 TGTGCCAGCAGGAGCCGGGACTACAATGAGCAGTTCTTC CASRSRDYNEQFF
. . TRBJ2-1 TRBV6-5 TGTGCCAGCAGTTACTCGGAGGGAGGTTCCTACAATGAGCAGTTCTTC CASSYSEGGSYNEQFF
TRBD1 . TRBJ1-2 TRBV5-1 TGCGCCAGCAGCTTGGGGGACAGGGGGCATGGCTACACCTTC CASSLGDRGHGYTF
. . TRBJ1-2 TRBV30 TGTGCCTGGAGTCGGGGGGTACACTATGGCTACACCTTC CAWSRGVHYGYTF